The rows below give T cell receptor beta chains drawn from one sample of a study of cytomegalovirus exposure and HLA in healthy donors. The table came from immunoSEQ multiplex PCR; TCRdb's copy has only in-frame clones and leaves some out. Of about 110,000 clones listed, 85% to 90% are singletons. Sequenced input: PBMCs. These receptors came from a woman aged 18-29 years in good health and CMV-seronegative. The CDR3 runs from the conserved cysteine through the conserved F or W. The D gene is left open where the match is weak. Clone sizes are given selectively: once, few, many, or a class where the clone is expanded.

TRBV27	TRBJ1-2	NA	NA	17	CASSSNNILRDIGGYTF	TGTGCCAGCAGTTCCAACAACATCCTAAGGGACATCGGAGGCTACACCTTC
TRBV14	TRBJ2-7	once	TRBD2	16	CASSSTTSGGSYEQYF	TGTGCCAGCAGCTCAACGACTAGCGGGGGCTCCTACGAGCAGTACTTC
TRBV30	TRBJ2-7	few	NA	12	CAWSIDRYEQYF	TGTGCCTGGAGTATCGACAGGTACGAGCAGTACTTC
TRBV9	TRBJ2-3	NA	TRBD2	16	CASSVGGTSGRDTQYF	TGTGCCAGCAGCGTAGGCGGGACTAGCGGGAGAGATACGCAGTATTTT
TRBV9	TRBJ2-2	NA	TRBD2	18	CASSPHKLSGGYTGELFF	TGTGCCAGCAGCCCCCATAAACTTAGCGGGGGATACACCGGGGAGCTGTTTTTT
TRBV28	TRBJ2-6	NA	NA	17	CASSPINRARGANVLTF	TGTGCCAGCAGCCCCATTAACAGGGCCCGTGGGGCCAACGTCCTGACTTTC
TRBV9	TRBJ2-1	NA	NA	15	CASSPRVATYNEQFF	TGTGCCAGCAGCCCTCGGGTAGCGACCTACAATGAGCAGTTCTTC
TRBV9	TRBJ1-1	NA	NA	15	CASSVVKGLNTEAFF	TGTGCCAGCAGCGTAGTTAAGGGGTTAAACACTGAAGCTTTCTTT
TRBV6-5	TRBJ2-7	NA	NA	14	CASRFEVGSYEQYF	TGTGCCAGCCGGTTTGAGGTTGGCTCCTACGAGCAGTACTTC
TRBV28	TRBJ1-2	NA	NA	14	CASSLSDSRYGYTF	TGTGCCAGCAGTTTATCAGACAGCAGATATGGCTACACCTTC
TRBV15	TRBJ1-1	NA	NA	13	CATSRDRTGEAFF	TGTGCCACCAGCAGAGATAGAACGGGTGAAGCTTTCTTT